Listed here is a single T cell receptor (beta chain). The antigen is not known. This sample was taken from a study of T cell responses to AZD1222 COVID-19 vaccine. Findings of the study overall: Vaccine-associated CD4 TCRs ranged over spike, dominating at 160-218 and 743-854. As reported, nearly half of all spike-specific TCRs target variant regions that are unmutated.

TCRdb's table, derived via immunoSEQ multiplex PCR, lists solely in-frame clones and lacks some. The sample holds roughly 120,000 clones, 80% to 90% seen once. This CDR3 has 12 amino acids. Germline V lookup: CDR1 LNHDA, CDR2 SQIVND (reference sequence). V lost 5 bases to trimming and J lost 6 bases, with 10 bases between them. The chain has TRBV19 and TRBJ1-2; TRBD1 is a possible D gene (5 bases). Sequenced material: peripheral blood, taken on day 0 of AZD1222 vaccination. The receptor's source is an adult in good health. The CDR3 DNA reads TGTGCCAGTAGTCTCCAGGGCCATGGCTACACCTTC. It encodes CASSLQGHGYTF. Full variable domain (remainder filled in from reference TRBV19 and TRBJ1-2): DGGITQSPKYLFRKEGQNVTLSCEQNLNHDAMYWYRQDPGQGLRLIYYSQIVNDFQKGDIAEGYSVSREKKESFPLTVTSAQKNPTAFYLCASSLQGHGYTFGSGTRLTVV.